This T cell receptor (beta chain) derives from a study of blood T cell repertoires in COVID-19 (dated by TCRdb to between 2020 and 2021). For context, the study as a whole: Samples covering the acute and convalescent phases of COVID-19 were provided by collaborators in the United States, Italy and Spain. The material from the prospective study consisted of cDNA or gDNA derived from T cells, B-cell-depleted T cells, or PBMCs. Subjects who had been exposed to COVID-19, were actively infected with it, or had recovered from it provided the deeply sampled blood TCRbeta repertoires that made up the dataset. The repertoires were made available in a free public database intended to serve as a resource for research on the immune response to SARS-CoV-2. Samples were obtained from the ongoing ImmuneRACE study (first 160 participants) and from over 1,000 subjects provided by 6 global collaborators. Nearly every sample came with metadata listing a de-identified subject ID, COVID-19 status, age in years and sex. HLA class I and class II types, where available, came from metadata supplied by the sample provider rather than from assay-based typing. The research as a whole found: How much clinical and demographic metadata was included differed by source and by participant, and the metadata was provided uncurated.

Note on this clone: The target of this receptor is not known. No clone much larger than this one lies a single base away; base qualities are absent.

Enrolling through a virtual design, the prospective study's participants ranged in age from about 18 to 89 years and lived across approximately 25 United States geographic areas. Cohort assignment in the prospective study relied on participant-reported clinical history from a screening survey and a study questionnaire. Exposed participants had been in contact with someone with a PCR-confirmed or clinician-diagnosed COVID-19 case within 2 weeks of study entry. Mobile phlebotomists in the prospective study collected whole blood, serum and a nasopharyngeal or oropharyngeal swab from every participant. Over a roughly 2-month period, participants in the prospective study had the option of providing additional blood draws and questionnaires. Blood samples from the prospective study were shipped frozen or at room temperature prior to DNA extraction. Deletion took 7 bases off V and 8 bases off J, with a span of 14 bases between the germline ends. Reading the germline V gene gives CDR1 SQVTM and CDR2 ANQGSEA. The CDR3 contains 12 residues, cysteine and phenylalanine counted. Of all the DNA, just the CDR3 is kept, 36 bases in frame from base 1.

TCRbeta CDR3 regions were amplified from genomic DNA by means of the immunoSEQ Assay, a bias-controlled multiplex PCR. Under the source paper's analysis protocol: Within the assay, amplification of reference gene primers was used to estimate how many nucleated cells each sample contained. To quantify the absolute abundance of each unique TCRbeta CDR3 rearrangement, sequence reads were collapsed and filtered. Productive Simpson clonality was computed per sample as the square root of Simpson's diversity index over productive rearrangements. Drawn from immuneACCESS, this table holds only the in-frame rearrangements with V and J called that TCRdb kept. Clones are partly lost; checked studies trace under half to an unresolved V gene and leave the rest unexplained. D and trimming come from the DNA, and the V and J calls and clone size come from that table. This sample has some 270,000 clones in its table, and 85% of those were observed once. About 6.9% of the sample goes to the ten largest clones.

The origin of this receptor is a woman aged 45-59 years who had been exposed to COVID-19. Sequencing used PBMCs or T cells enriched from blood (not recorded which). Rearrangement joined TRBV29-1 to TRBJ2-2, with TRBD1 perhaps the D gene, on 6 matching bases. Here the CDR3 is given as CSAIRGEGELFF. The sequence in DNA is TGCAGCGCTATCAGGGGCGAGGGGGAGCTGTTTTTT.